The source of this TCR beta chain is a study of technical replicates of blood from several donors. V was pared by 3 bases and J by 5 bases, with 10 bases between. This CDR3 has 14 residues. Germline V gene sequence: CDR1 SGHTA, CDR2 FQGNSA. Data came from immunoSEQ multiplex PCR; TCRdb stores just in-frame clones and leaves some out. The data hold over 85,000 clones, with about 95% observed a single time. The sequence derives from a human donor in good health. The chain combines TRBV7-2 with TRBJ1-4; D is uncertain. The sequenced sample was T cells isolated from PBMCs. The CDR3 region has the DNA TGTGCCAGCAGCTTCGGAGTCCGGAATGAAAAACTGTTTTTT. It codes for CASSFGVRNEKLFF.